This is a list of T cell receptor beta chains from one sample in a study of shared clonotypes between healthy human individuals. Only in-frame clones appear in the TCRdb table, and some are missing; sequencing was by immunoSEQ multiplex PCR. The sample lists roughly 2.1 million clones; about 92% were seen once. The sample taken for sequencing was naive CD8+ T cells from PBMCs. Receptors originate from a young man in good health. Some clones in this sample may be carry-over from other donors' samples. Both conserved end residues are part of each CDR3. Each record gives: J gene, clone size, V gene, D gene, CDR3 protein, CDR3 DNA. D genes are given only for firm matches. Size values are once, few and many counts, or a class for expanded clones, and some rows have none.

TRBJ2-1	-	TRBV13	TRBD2	CASSPTVAGGPSYNEQFF	TGTGCCAGCAGCCCAACGGTTGCGGGGGGACCCTCCTACAATGAGCAGTTCTTC
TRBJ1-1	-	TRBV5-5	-	CASSERPGANTEAFF	TGTGCCAGCAGCGAACGACCGGGAGCGAACACTGAAGCTTTCTTT
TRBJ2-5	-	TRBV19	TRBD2	CASSRTSGRFQETQYF	TGTGCCAGTAGCAGAACTAGCGGGAGGTTCCAAGAGACCCAGTACTTC
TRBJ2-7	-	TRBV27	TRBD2	CASSLLGLAGANSYEQYF	TGTGCCAGCAGTTTATTGGGACTAGCGGGGGCTAATTCCTACGAGCAGTACTTC
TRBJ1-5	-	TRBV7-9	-	CASSFGASWNQPQHF	TGTGCCAGCAGCTTTGGGGCTTCTTGGAATCAGCCCCAGCATTTT
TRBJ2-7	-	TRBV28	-	CASSTSYEQYF	TGTGCCAGCTCAACCTCCTACGAGCAGTACTTC
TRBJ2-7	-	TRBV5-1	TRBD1	CASRGTSGTGPLGQYF	TGCGCCAGCAGGGGAACTTCCGGGACAGGTCCCTTAGGGCAGTACTTC
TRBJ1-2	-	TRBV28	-	CASSLGAVVVYGYTF	TGTGCCAGCAGTTTAGGGGCGGTGGTCGTCTATGGCTACACCTTC
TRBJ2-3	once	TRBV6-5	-	CASTPGSSTDTQYF	TGTGCCAGCACTCCGGGAAGTAGCACAGATACGCAGTATTTT
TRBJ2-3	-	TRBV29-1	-	CSVELWEWGTDTQYF	TGCAGCGTTGAACTGTGGGAGTGGGGCACAGATACGCAGTATTTT
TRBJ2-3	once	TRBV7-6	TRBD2	CASSFLGGRAADTQYF	TGTGCCAGCAGCTTTTTAGGCGGGAGGGCCGCAGATACGCAGTATTTT
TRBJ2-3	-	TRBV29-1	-	CSVEDRVMTTDTQYF	TGCAGCGTTGAAGATCGAGTGATGACCACAGATACGCAGTATTTT
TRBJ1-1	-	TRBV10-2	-	CASRGQEAFF	TGCGCCAGCAGGGGACAAGAAGCTTTCTTT
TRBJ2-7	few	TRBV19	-	CASSISGGNEQYF	TGTGCCAGTAGTATTTCCGGAGGGAACGAGCAGTACTTC
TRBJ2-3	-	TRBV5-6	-	CASSLVGSRSVTQYF	TGTGCCAGCAGCTTGGTCGGCAGCCGAAGCGTGACGCAGTATTTT
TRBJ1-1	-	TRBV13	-	CASSLVGAWENTEAFF	TGTGCCAGCAGCTTAGTTGGGGCTTGGGAGAACACTGAAGCTTTCTTT
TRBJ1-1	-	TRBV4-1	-	CASSQDPQNTEAFF	TGCGCCAGCAGCCAAGATCCCCAGAACACTGAAGCTTTCTTT
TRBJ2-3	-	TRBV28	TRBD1	CASSTTGVDTQYF	TGTGCCAGCAGTACTACAGGGGTAGATACGCAGTATTTT
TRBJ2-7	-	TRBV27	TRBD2	CASSVGGVYEQYF	TGTGCCAGCAGTGTTGGGGGGGTCTACGAGCAGTACTTC
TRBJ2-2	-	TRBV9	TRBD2	CASSVGLAGPSGELFF	TGTGCCAGCAGCGTAGGACTAGCGGGACCCTCCGGGGAGCTGTTTTTT
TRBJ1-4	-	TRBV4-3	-	CASSRGLLAEKLFF	TGCGCCAGCAGCCGCGGTTTGTTGGCTGAAAAACTGTTTTTT
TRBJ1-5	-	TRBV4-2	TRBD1	CASSQTGNQPQHF	TGTGCCAGCAGCCAGACAGGGAATCAGCCCCAGCATTTT
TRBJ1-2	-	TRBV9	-	CASRGANGYTF	TGTGCCAGCAGGGGAGCCAATGGCTACACCTTC